Listed below are T cell receptor beta chains from one sample, sequenced in a study of Ad26.COV2.S vaccination and SARS-CoV-2 variants. Data came from immunoSEQ multiplex PCR; TCRdb stores just in-frame clones and leaves some out. The sample holds over 450,000 clones, approximately 90% seen once. The sequencing here drew on peripheral blood, taken in a trial of Ad26.COV2.S vaccine versus placebo. The receptors originated from a person between 18 and 65 years old who received the Ad26.COV2.S COVID-19 vaccine or a placebo. The CDR3 runs from the conserved cysteine through the conserved F or W. Fields, in order: J gene, V gene, clone size, CDR3 length, CDR3 protein. A row's size may be missing; if present it is once, few, many or a size class.

TRBJ1-2,TRBV3-1/TRBV3-2,-,14,CASNQDRIGYGYTF
TRBJ1-6,TRBV5-1,-,13,CASSLMENSPLHF
TRBJ2-2,TRBV5-5,-,16,CASSLGVRDLTGELFF
TRBJ2-3,TRBV7-3,-,15,CASSLTFGQGNPQYF
TRBJ1-1,TRBV15,-,18,CATSRDSRQNLMNTEAFF
TRBJ2-1,TRBV4-2,-,15,CASSHVGGPVNEQFF
TRBJ2-7,TRBV9,-,15,CASSESGANSYEQYF
TRBJ2-7,TRBV20-1,-,11,CSVPLGVEQYF
TRBJ2-7,TRBV28,-,11,CASSLRGEQYF
TRBJ2-1,TRBV7-9,-,14,CASSLASGYNEQFF
TRBJ2-7,TRBV6-5,-,16,CASSYRGVIKLSEQYF
TRBJ1-3,TRBV2,few,14,CASRAGHLGHTIYF
TRBJ2-3,TRBV6-5,-,15,CASKRLAGEAGTQYF
TRBJ1-2,TRBV15,-,12,CATEGQGNGYTF
TRBJ2-1,TRBV7-3,once,15,CASSPGTGTYNEQFF
TRBJ2-7,TRBV6-5,-,15,CASSPDRGTSYEQYF
TRBJ2-5,TRBV10-3,-,13,CAISESHWETQYF
TRBJ2-1,TRBV7-6,-,17,CASSAGLAGPSYNEQFF
TRBJ1-2,TRBV10-3,-,15,CAISDRDRPNYGYTF
TRBJ1-1,TRBV7-2,-,14,CASGKQVQNTEAFF
TRBJ1-5,TRBV18,-,15,CASSPTVDSNQPQHF
TRBJ2-7,TRBV9,-,14,CASSVGAGEREQYF
TRBJ2-3,TRBV27,-,13,CASPGNRTDTQYF
TRBJ1-2,TRBV19,-,12,CASSIDSYGYTF
TRBJ2-4,TRBV4-2,-,17,CASSREQGAEAKNIQYF
TRBJ1-1,TRBV4-1,-,16,CASSQDVDSRNTEAFF
TRBJ2-5,TRBV5-4,-,14,CASSLAGAEETQYF
TRBJ2-2,TRBV29-1,-,13,CSVRHPNTGELFF
TRBJ1-5,TRBV6-2/TRBV6-3,few,15,CASSHPPRGAQPQHF
TRBJ1-6,TRBV30,-,14,CAWSPTGESSPLHF
TRBJ2-7,TRBV28,once,17,CASSLGLAGGSAYEQYF
TRBJ2-1,TRBV28,-,16,CASSLVLAGTYNEQFF
TRBJ2-1,TRBV27,-,14,CASSPWSSYNEQFF
TRBJ1-1,TRBV28,-,17,CASNTLKQGLANTEAFF
TRBJ1-6,TRBV6-5,-,12,CASQTKYSPLHF
TRBJ2-1,TRBV27,-,12,CASSSPYNEQFF
TRBJ2-7,TRBV5-1,-,15,CASSHTGQGPYEQYF
TRBJ2-7,TRBV7-2,-,12,CASSLVLNEQYF
TRBJ2-2,TRBV9,-,14,CASSVTGAPGELFF